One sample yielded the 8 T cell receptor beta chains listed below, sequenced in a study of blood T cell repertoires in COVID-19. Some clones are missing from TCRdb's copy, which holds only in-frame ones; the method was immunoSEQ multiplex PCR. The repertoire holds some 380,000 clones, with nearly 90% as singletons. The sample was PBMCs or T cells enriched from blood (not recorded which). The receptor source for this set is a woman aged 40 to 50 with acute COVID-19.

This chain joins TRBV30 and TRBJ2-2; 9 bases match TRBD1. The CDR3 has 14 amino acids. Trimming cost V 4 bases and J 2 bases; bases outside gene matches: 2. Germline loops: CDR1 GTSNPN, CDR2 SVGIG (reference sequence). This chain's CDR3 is CAWMGQGNTGELFF. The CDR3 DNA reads TGTGCCTGGATGGGACAGGGAAACACCGGGGAGCTGTTTTTT.

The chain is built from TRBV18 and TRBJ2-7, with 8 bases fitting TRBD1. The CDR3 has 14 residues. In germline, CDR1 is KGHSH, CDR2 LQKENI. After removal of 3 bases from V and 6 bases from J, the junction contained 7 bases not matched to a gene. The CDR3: CASSPSGQVFEQYF. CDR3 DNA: TGTGCCAGCTCACCCTCGGGACAGGTCTTCGAGCAGTACTTC.

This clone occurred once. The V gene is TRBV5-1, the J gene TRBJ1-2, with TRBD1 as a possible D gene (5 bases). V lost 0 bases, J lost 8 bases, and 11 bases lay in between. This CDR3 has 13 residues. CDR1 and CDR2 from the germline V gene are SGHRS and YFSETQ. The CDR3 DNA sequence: TGCGCCAGCAGCTTGGCAGGGAAGAGCGGCTACACCTTC. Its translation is CASSLAGKSGYTF. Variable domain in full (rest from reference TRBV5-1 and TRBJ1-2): KAGVTQTPRYLIKTRGQQVTLSCSPISGHRSVSWYQQTPGQGLQFLFEYFSETQRNKGNFPGRFSGRQFSNSRSEMNVSTLELGDSALYLCASSLAGKSGYTFGSGTRLTVV.

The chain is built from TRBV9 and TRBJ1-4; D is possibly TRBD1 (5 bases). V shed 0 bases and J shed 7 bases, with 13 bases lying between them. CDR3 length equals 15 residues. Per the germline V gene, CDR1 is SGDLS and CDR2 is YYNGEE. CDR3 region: CASSVVAGVGEKLFF. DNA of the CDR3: TGTGCCAGCAGCGTAGTGGCGGGGGTTGGTGAAAAACTGTTTTTT.

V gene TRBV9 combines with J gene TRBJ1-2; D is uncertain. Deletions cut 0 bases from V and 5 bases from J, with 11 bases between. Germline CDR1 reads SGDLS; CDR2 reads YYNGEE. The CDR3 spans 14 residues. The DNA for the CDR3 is TGTGCCAGCAGCGTAGCGCTTTACAATTATGGCTACACCTTC. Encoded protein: CASSVALYNYGYTF.

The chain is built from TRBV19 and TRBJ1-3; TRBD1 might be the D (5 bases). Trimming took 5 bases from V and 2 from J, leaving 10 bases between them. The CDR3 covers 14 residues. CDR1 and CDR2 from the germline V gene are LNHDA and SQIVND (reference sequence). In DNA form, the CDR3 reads TGTGCCAGTAGTGTCACAGGTACTGGAAACACCATATATTTT. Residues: CASSVTGTGNTIYF.

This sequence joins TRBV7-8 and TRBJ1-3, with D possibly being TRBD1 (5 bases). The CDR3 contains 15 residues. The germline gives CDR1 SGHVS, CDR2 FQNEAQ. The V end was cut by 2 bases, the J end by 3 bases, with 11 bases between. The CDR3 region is CASSLLRGDGNTIYF. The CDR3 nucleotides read TGTGCCAGCAGCTTACTGCGGGGGGATGGAAACACCATATATTTT.

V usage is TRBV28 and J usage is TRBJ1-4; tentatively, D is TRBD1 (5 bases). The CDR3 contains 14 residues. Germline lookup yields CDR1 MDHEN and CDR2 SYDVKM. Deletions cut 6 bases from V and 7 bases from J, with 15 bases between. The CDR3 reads CASRPPLGGEKLFF. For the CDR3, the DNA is TGTGCCAGCAGGCCTCCCTTGGGGGGTGAAAAACTGTTTTTT.